Detailed here is one TCR beta chain. These data come from a study of cytomegalovirus exposure and HLA in healthy donors. The V gene end was trimmed by 5 bases and the J gene end by 4 bases; junction bases not matched to a gene: 11. Germline V lookup: CDR1 SGHTA, CDR2 FQGTGA. CDR3 size: 16 residues. The PCR was carried out with 60 Vbeta primers and 13 Jbeta primers. Assay used: immunoSEQ multiplex PCR; TCRdb lists only in-frame clones, some missing. The sample holds around 150,000 clones, roughly four fifths seen once. This chain uses TRBV7-3 with TRBJ2-5, with TRBD2 identical over 9 bases. Sequencing was performed on PBMCs. The receptor was derived from a man aged 50 or older in good health and CMV-seropositive. This chain's CDR3 is CASSPQGLAGRETQYF. CDR3 bases: TGTGCCAGCAGCCCACAGGGGCTAGCGGGACGAGAGACCCAGTACTTC. The full variable domain, in which reference TRBV7-3 and TRBJ2-5 provide the parts outside the CDR3, is GAGVSQTPSNKVTEKGKYVELRCDPISGHTALYWYRQSLGQGPEFLIYFQGTGAADDSGLPNDRFFAVRPEGSVSTLKIQRTERGDSAVYLCASSPQGLAGRETQYFGPGTRLLVL.